Listed here is a single TCR beta chain. Its antigen is unknown. TCRdb keeps only in-frame clones here, not all; method: immunoSEQ multiplex PCR. The table has 150,000 to 180,000 clones, around 89% seen once. The sample comes from a study of T cell responses to AZD1222 COVID-19 vaccine. Germline V gives CDR1 MNHEY, CDR2 SVGEGT. This CDR3 is built from 13 residues. V lost 4 bases to trimming and J lost 4 bases, with 8 bases between them. Study-level results: Females made up more of the donors, who were largely white British, and clonal diversity may have come out too low. Variant regions that are unmutated are reportedly the target of nearly half of spike-specific TCRs. Scientists sampled the repertoires only once the peak T cell response had passed. Spike was spanned by vaccine-associated CD4 TCRs, with dominance at 160-218 and 743-854.

This specimen was peripheral blood, taken on day 0 of AZD1222 vaccination. The sequence was collected from an adult in good health. The chain couples TRBV6-2 or TRBV6-3 to TRBJ1-3; D not certain. The CDR3 reads CASSSTRGNTIYF. DNA of the CDR3: TGTGCCAGCAGTTCGACAAGAGGAAACACCATATATTTT.